Shown below are 20 T cell receptor beta chains from a single sample sequenced in a study of Ad26.COV2.S vaccination and SARS-CoV-2 variants. Treatment indicated: roughly 19 received Ad26.COV2.S at low or high dose, single or two shots; roughly 5 received placebo; per-sample allocation not given. Day 63 after the first vaccine or placebo injection was the time point for sampling. The method was immunoSEQ multiplex PCR; TCRdb's version includes in-frame clones alone and lacks a portion of them. The table lists 500,000 or so clones, around 90% of them singletons. The sample consisted of peripheral blood, taken in a trial of Ad26.COV2.S vaccine versus placebo. These receptors were taken from a person between 18 and 60 years old who received the Ad26.COV2.S COVID-19 vaccine or a placebo.

This clone was detected once. The chain uses TRBV7-6 and TRBJ2-3; 12 bases line up with TRBD1. The CDR3 sequence is 15 residues long. Germline loops: CDR1 SGHVS, CDR2 FNYEAQ. V dropped 5 bases and J dropped 4; count of bases not matched to a gene: 4. The chain's CDR3 is CASSIGTGGPDTQYF. CDR3 nucleotide sequence: TGTGCCAGCAGCATCGGGACAGGGGGCCCAGATACGCAGTATTTT.

This sequence joins TRBV30 and TRBJ1-2; possible D gene TRBD1, 5 bases. CDR3 length: 15 residues. Germline-derived CDR1 and CDR2 are GTSNPN and SVGIG (reference sequence). Deletions cut 3 bases from V and 5 bases from J, with 19 bases between. The CDR3 is CAWSPWDPTKYGYTF. CDR3 nucleotides: TGTGCCTGGAGCCCGTGGGACCCTACAAAGTATGGCTACACCTTC.

The V and J genes are TRBV3-1 (or the pseudogene TRBV3-2) and TRBJ2-5, with TRBD2 as a possible D gene (6 bases). From germline, CDR1 is LGHDT and CDR2 YNNKEL (reference sequence). V gave up 5 bases and J gave up 2 bases, with 18 bases separating them. This CDR3 is built from 16 residues. The CDR3 DNA reads TGTGCCAGCAGCTTCCCCGTGGCGGGAATACAAGAGACCCAGTACTTC. Protein product: CASSFPVAGIQETQYF.

The chain recombines TRBV2 with TRBJ2-2; 12 nucleotides agree with TRBD2. CDR1 SNHLY and CDR2 FYNNEI come from the germline V gene. The junction had 9 bases not matched to a gene; V was cut back by 6 bases and J by 4 bases. The CDR3 runs 17 residues. The CDR3 bases are TGTGCCAGCAGGAGGCCTAGCGGGAGGGCGGGCACCGGGGAGCTGTTTTTT. Encoded protein: CASRRPSGRAGTGELFF.

J is TRBJ2-7 and V is TRBV7-3; D unresolved. The CDR3 contains 15 residues. Germline V gene sequence: CDR1 SGHTA, CDR2 FQGTGA. Deletions cut 1 base from V and 2 bases from J, with 12 bases between. CDR3 in amino acids: CASSLMGSKPYEQYF. As DNA, the CDR3 is TGTGCCAGCAGCTTAATGGGCAGTAAGCCCTACGAGCAGTACTTC.

The chain employs TRBV7-7 and TRBJ2-2; 7 bases map to TRBD2. Germline loops: CDR1 SSHAT, CDR2 FNYEAQ (reference sequence). V was clipped by 1 base and J by 4 bases; unmatched bases: 12. The CDR3 contains 18 residues. The CDR3 coding sequence is TGTGCCAGCAGCTTAGGTCCCTCCGGGGGAGGGGTCACCGGGGAGCTGTTTTTT. It is translated as CASSLGPSGGGVTGELFF.

The CDR3 DNA sequence: TGTGCCAGCAGCGTCGGACTAGAACAAGAGCAGTTCTTC. Encoded protein: CASSVGLEQEQFF. This sequence joins TRBV9 and TRBJ2-1; 7 bases line up with TRBD2. V shed 2 bases and J 10 bases; nucleotides not matched to a gene: 6. CDR1 is SGDLS, CDR2 YYNGEE, per germline. CDR3 length equals 13 residues.

For this clone: At one end, the junction sequence differs from germline, possibly due to a read error. The chain is built from TRBV7-2 and TRBJ1-2, with 10 bases that match TRBD1. The CDR3 loop spans 13 amino acids. Germline CDR1 SGHTA, CDR2 FQGNSA. This CDR3 is CASSYMRDRGPDF. As DNA, the CDR3 is TGTGCCAGCAGCTACATGCGGGACAGGGGACCCGACTTC.

This chain joins TRBV2 and TRBJ1-5; TRBD1 aligns across 7 bases. Germline CDR1 SNHLY, CDR2 FYNNEI. Trimming at V came to 5 bases and at J to 2 bases, leaving 6 bases not matched to a gene. The CDR3 loop spans 15 amino acids. CDR3 in DNA: TGTGCCAGCAGTCCCAGGGGGTTTGGCAATCAGCCCCAGCATTTT. This encodes CASSPRGFGNQPQHF. Full variable domain (missing parts from reference TRBV2 and TRBJ1-5): EPEVTQTPSHQVTQMGQEVILRCVPISNHLYFYWYRQILGQKVEFLVSFYNNEISEKSEIFDDQFSVERPDGSNFTLKIRSTKLEDSAMYFCASSPRGFGNQPQHFGDGTRLSIL.

The V gene is TRBV28, the J gene TRBJ2-1; D is tentatively TRBD1 or TRBD2 (5 bases each). The germline V gene has CDR1 MDHEN and CDR2 SYDVKM. The V and J ends lost 5 bases and 9 bases respectively, with 26 bases between them. CDR3 length: 17 residues. CDR3 DNA sequence: TGTGCCAGCAGTGCACCGCTCGGGACCCCCCATGGTGCTGAGCAGTTCTTC. The encoded protein is CASSAPLGTPHGAEQFF. The variable domain in full, with the rest retrieved from reference TRBV28 and TRBJ2-1, is DVKVTQSSRYLVKRTGEKVFLECVQDMDHENMFWYRQDPGLGLRLIYFSYDVKMKEKGDIPEGYSVSREKKERFSLILESASTNQTSMYLCASSAPLGTPHGAEQFFGPGTRLTVL.

The chain is built from TRBV5-6 and TRBJ2-7; the D gene could be TRBD1 or TRBD2 (5 bases each). Germline CDR1 is SGHDT and CDR2 is YYEEEE. The V end lost 2 bases, the J end lost 1 base, and 13 bases lay between the germline ends. The CDR3 consists of 15 residues. This chain's CDR3 is CASSFGGVGSYEQYF. The CDR3, as DNA: TGTGCCAGCAGCTTTGGGGGAGTAGGGTCCTACGAGCAGTACTTC.

V gene TRBV6-5 combines with J gene TRBJ2-3; 9 bases map to TRBD2. Germline CDR1 and CDR2: MNHEY and SVGAGI. The CDR3 spans 14 residues. V shed 6 bases, J shed 5 bases, and the junction held 6 bases outside the gene matches. Written as DNA, the CDR3 is TGTGCCAGCAGCGCGGGAGGGCGGGGAGATACGCAGTATTTT. Protein product: CASSAGGRGDTQYF.

This chain joins TRBV11-2 and TRBJ1-6; no definite D call. The V end was cut by 4 bases, the J end by 6 bases, with 10 bases between. The length of the CDR3 is 14 residues. CDR1 is SGHAT and CDR2 is FQNNGV in the germline V gene. The CDR3 nucleotides are TGTGCCAGCAGCTCAAGAATGGCTAATTCACCCCTCCACTTT. Translating it yields CASSSRMANSPLHF.

The J gene is TRBJ2-1, the V gene TRBV5-1; 12 bases map to TRBD2. Germline V lookup: CDR1 SGHRS, CDR2 YFSETQ. CDR3 size: 20 residues. V was pared by 3 bases and J by 1 base, with 14 bases of the junction left unmatched. CDR3 DNA sequence: TGCGCCAGCAGCTCGTGGCGAAGGACTAGCGGGATTGTATCCTACAATGAGCAGTTCTTC. This translates into CASSSWRRTSGIVSYNEQFF.

V and J are TRBV6-2 or TRBV6-3 and TRBJ2-5; D uncertain. Germline assignment: CDR1 MNHEY and CDR2 SVGEGT. The CDR3 length is 12 residues. V gave up 0 bases and J gave up 5 bases, with 4 bases separating them. The CDR3 spells CASSYSTETQYF. Written as DNA, the CDR3 is TGTGCCAGCAGTTACTCGACTGAGACCCAGTACTTC.

V is TRBV2 and J is TRBJ2-1; D remains unclear. V lost 6 bases and J 5 bases, leaving 17 bases between the germline ends. Germline V gene sequence: CDR1 SNHLY, CDR2 FYNNEI. The length of the CDR3 is 15 residues. In DNA form, the CDR3 reads TGTGCCAGCAGGACCCGGGCGCGTCCGGACAATGAGCAGTTCTTC. Its protein is CASRTRARPDNEQFF.

This clone showed up just once. The rearrangement links TRBV11-2 to TRBJ2-1; 8 positions match TRBD2. With V trimmed by 0 bases and J by 3 bases, 7 bases remained unmatched. The CDR3 is 17 residues long. The germline V gene encodes CDR1 SGHAT and CDR2 FQNNGV. Here the CDR3 DNA reads TGTGCCAGCAGCTTAGACCAACGGCTAGCGGGCTACAATGAGCAGTTCTTC. Protein: CASSLDQRLAGYNEQFF. Combining the CDR3 with reference TRBV11-2 and TRBJ2-1 gives the whole variable domain EAGVAQSPRYKIIEKRQSVAFWCNPISGHATLYWYQQILGQGPKLLIQFQNNGVVDDSQLPKDRFSAERLKGVDSTLKIQPAKLEDSAVYLCASSLDQRLAGYNEQFFGPGTRLTVL.

The chain has TRBV30 and TRBJ1-6, with no clear D. The V end lost 3 bases, the J end lost 10 bases, and 16 bases lay between the germline ends. Germline lookup yields CDR1 GTSNPN and CDR2 SVGIG (reference sequence). The CDR3 runs 14 residues. The DNA for the CDR3 is TGTGCCTGGAGATTGTTTGACGGAGGATCACCCCTCCACTTT. This codes for CAWRLFDGGSPLHF.

The chain is built from TRBV28 and TRBJ1-3, with 8 nucleotides matching TRBD1. From germline, CDR1 is MDHEN and CDR2 SYDVKM. J was trimmed by 0 bases and V by 6 bases; bases with no gene match: 7. This CDR3 comprises 16 residues. The CDR3 DNA reads TGTGCCAGCAGACAATGGACAGGGAACTCTGGAAACACCATATATTTT. It encodes CASRQWTGNSGNTIYF.

CDR3 coding DNA: TGTGCCAGCAGTGGCCCCCGCCATGAGCAGTTCTTC. It translates to CASSGPRHEQFF. This rearrangement joins TRBV25-1 to TRBJ2-1; D is undetermined. The CDR3 has 12 amino acids. V lost 4 bases and J lost 8, with 9 bases in between. CDR1 is MGHDK, CDR2 SYGVNS, per germline.